The 30 T cell receptor beta chains presented below share a single source sample, sequenced in a study of blood T cell repertoires in COVID-19. Profiling relied on immunoSEQ multiplex PCR, and the TCRdb table lists in-frame clones only, not all of them. The sample shows under 110,000 clones, 75% to 85% of them seen only once. The sequenced sample was peripheral blood. All receptors come from an elderly man with COVID-19, enrolled during active disease.

In its sample, this clone was seen a few times. This chain connects TRBV15 to TRBJ2-1; perhaps TRBD1 as D (6 bases). V lost 4 bases, J lost 8 bases, and 12 bases lay in between. The CDR3 runs to 13 residues. Germline V gene lookup returns CDR1 LNHNV and CDR2 YYDKDF (reference sequence). The CDR3 loop reads CATSTTGIHEQFF. The CDR3 DNA reads TGTGCCACCAGCACTACAGGGATCCATGAGCAGTTCTTC.

The gene calls are TRBV24-1 and TRBJ1-2, with 9 bases identical to TRBD1. CDR3 length: 14 amino acids. Germline values: CDR1 KGHDR, CDR2 SFDVKD. The J segment lost 3 bases and the V segment lost 2 bases, leaving 0 bases of the junction unmatched. Here the CDR3 reads CATSDWDRDYGYTF. CDR3 nucleotide sequence: TGTGCCACCAGTGATTGGGACAGGGACTATGGCTACACCTTC.

The genes are TRBV27 and TRBJ2-7; 7 positions match TRBD1. This CDR3 has 15 amino acids. Germline V gene sequence: CDR1 MNHEY, CDR2 SMNVEV (reference sequence). Trimming cost V 7 bases and J 2 bases; bases outside gene matches: 11. The CDR3 sequence is CASKLRQGFTYEQYF. In DNA, the CDR3 is TGTGCCAGCAAACTACGACAGGGTTTTACCTACGAGCAGTACTTC.

V usage is TRBV10-1 and J usage is TRBJ2-2; TRBD2 agrees at 13 bases. With V trimmed by 3 bases and J by 5 bases, 9 bases remained unmatched. CDR1 is WNHNN, CDR2 SYGVQD, per germline (reference sequence). The CDR3 loop spans 18 amino acids. The CDR3 reads CASSDPGLAGVDTGELFF. CDR3 nucleotides: TGCGCCAGCAGTGATCCTGGACTAGCGGGAGTGGATACCGGGGAGCTGTTTTTT.

The rearrangement joins TRBV3-1 (or the pseudogene TRBV3-2) to TRBJ2-3, with D possibly being TRBD2 (6 bases). CDR3 length: 16 amino acids. Germline loops: CDR1 LGHDT, CDR2 YNNKEL (reference sequence). Trimming stripped 4 bases from V and 0 bases from J, with 14 bases between. In nucleotides, the CDR3 is TGTGCCAGCAGCCCCGCGGGGCAGGTGAGCACAGATACGCAGTATTTT. This codes for CASSPAGQVSTDTQYF.

The chain joins TRBV15 to TRBJ2-7, with 9 bases that match TRBD1. The CDR3 covers 15 residues. CDR1 and CDR2 from the germline V gene are LNHNV and YYDKDF (reference sequence). J lost 4 bases, V lost 4 bases, and 8 bases had no gene match. In nucleotides, the CDR3 is TGTGCCACCAGCATTCTGGACAGGGGAACTTACGAGCAGTACTTC. It codes for CATSILDRGTYEQYF.

The gene calls are TRBV6-5 and TRBJ1-2; possible D gene TRBD1, 5 bases. Trimming took 6 bases from V and 4 from J, leaving 9 bases between them. The CDR3 contains 12 residues. Germline V gene sequence: CDR1 MNHEY, CDR2 SVGAGI. The CDR3 bases are TGTGCCAGCAGCCCCCAGGGCTATGGCTACACCTTC. Protein: CASSPQGYGYTF.

This chain links TRBV6-2 or TRBV6-3 with TRBJ1-5, with D possibly TRBD1 on 5 matching bases. The CDR3 runs 16 residues. Between the trimmed V and J ends, which lost 2 bases and 2 bases, there was a span of 13 bases. The germline V gene encodes CDR1 MNHEY and CDR2 SVGEGT. CDR3 DNA: TGTGCCAGCAGTTACAAGGGGTATTTGGGCAATCAGCCCCAGCATTTT. This encodes CASSYKGYLGNQPQHF.

Of note for this clone: Its ends do not fully match the called genes, so a read error is possible. This rearrangement joins TRBV11-2 to TRBJ1-4, with TRBD1 as a possible D gene (5 bases). This CDR3 region has 14 residues. Germline V gene lookup returns CDR1 SGHAT and CDR2 FQNNGV. DNA of the CDR3: TGTGCCAGCAGCTCCCAGCGGGGGAATGAAAAATTGTTTTTT. This codes for CASSSQRGNEKLFF.

The chain is built from TRBV5-1 and TRBJ2-2; 7 bases line up with TRBD1. Trimming took 4 bases from V and 7 from J; bases not matched to a gene: 4. The CDR3 sequence is 13 residues long. Germline CDR1 and CDR2: SGHRS and YFSETQ. The CDR3 DNA is TGCGCCAGCAGCATCACAGGGGACGGGGAGCTGTTTTTT. Protein product: CASSITGDGELFF.

V gene TRBV5-1 combines with J gene TRBJ1-1; D ambiguous. Between the trimmed V and J ends, which lost 4 bases and 0 bases, there was a span of 13 bases. The CDR3 has 15 amino acids. Looked up from germline, CDR1 is SGHRS and CDR2 is YFSETQ. The CDR3 coding sequence is TGCGCCAGCAGCGCCGGCCTAGTCCTGAACACTGAAGCTTTCTTT. Its translation: CASSAGLVLNTEAFF.

The chain carries TRBV28 and TRBJ2-5; D unclear. The V end was cut by 2 bases, the J end by 4 bases, with 5 bases between. The CDR3 is made up of 12 amino acids. Germline V lookup: CDR1 MDHEN, CDR2 SYDVKM. In nucleotides, the CDR3 is TGTGCCAGCAGTTTACCCCTAGAGACCCAGTACTTC. This encodes CASSLPLETQYF.

V usage is TRBV9 and J usage is TRBJ2-1, with TRBD2 matching over 10 bases. CDR3 length: 18 amino acids. The trim removed 3 bases at V and 1 base at J, leaving 10 bases unmatched. Germline V gene data show CDR1 as SGDLS and CDR2 as YYNGEE. The CDR3 loop reads CASSASLGLALSYNEQFF. Written as DNA, the CDR3 is TGTGCCAGCAGCGCCTCCTTGGGACTAGCGTTATCCTACAATGAGCAGTTCTTC. Variable domain in full (rest from reference TRBV9 and TRBJ2-1): DSGVTQTPKHLITATGQRVTLRCSPRSGDLSVYWYQQSLDQGLQFLIQYYNGEERAKGNILERFSAQQFPDLHSELNLSSLELGDSALYFCASSASLGLALSYNEQFFGPGTRLTVL.

The chain carries TRBV30 and TRBJ1-2; D remains unclear. The CDR3 runs to 11 residues. The V and J ends lost 3 bases and 7 bases respectively, with 9 bases between them. The germline gives CDR1 GTSNPN, CDR2 SVGIG (reference sequence). The CDR3 region has the DNA TGTGCCTGGAGCGGGTTGTCTGGCTACACCTTC. Protein: CAWSGLSGYTF.

To note about this clone: The sample holds other DNA sequences that translate to the same CDR3. The J gene is TRBJ1-1, the V gene TRBV29-1; possibly TRBD1 for D (5 bases). The CDR3 runs to 12 residues. V was trimmed by 7 bases and J by 1 base, leaving 10 bases between them. CDR1 SQVTM and CDR2 ANQGSEA come from the germline V gene. The CDR3 here is CSGRGENTEAFF. The CDR3 DNA reads TGCAGCGGGCGGGGGGAGAACACTGAAGCTTTCTTT.

CDR3 amino acids: CASSPGQEDYEQYF. The CDR3 DNA reads as TGTGCCAGCAGCCCGGGACAGGAAGACTACGAGCAGTACTTC. The chain recombines TRBV4-2 with TRBJ2-7; TRBD1 agrees at 8 bases. The ends lost 4 bases at V and 3 bases at J; junction bases unmatched: 5. Germline-derived CDR1 and CDR2 are LGHNA and YNFKEQ. This CDR3 is built from 14 residues.

To note about this clone: This sample also contains other DNA sequences that code for the same CDR3. CDR3 loop: CASSPRGRNEQFF. In DNA, the CDR3 is TGTGCCAGCTCACCCCGAGGGCGGAATGAGCAGTTCTTC. V usage is TRBV18 and J usage is TRBJ2-1; a possible D gene is TRBD2 (5 bases). The CDR3 loop spans 13 amino acids. Germline V CDR1 and CDR2: KGHSH, LQKENI. V was clipped by 3 bases and J by 7 bases, with 10 bases between them.

The chain recombines TRBV21-1 with TRBJ2-7; the table's D call TRBD2 went unverified against the DNA. TRBV21-1 is reported as a pseudogene. This CDR3 region has 13 residues. The CDR3, as DNA: TGTGCCAGCAGCAATGAGCTTTACTACGAGCAGTACTTC. Amino acids: CASSNELYYEQYF.

The rearrangement joins TRBV6-5 to TRBJ2-1; 7 bases line up with TRBD2. The CDR3 is 12 amino acids. Trimming removed 10 bases from V and 5 bases from J; junction bases left unmatched: 5. Germline V gene data show CDR1 as MNHEY and CDR2 as SVGAGI. CDR3 DNA sequence: TGTGCCACCCGACTAGCCGACAATGAGCAGTTCTTC. It encodes CATRLADNEQFF.

For the CDR3, the DNA is TGTGCCAGCAGCGCAGATACAGGGGGTGTAACTGAAGCTTTCTTT. Its protein is CASSADTGGVTEAFF. The chain employs TRBV11-2 and TRBJ1-1, with 8 bases identical to TRBD1. The CDR3 runs to 15 residues. V lost 5 bases and J lost 5; bases outside the gene matches: 10. CDR1 and CDR2 (germline): SGHAT, FQNNGV.

This clone has just a few counts. This chain joins TRBV4-2 and TRBJ1-4; D may be TRBD1 (6 bases). The CDR3 totals 13 residues. Germline CDR1 reads LGHNA; CDR2 reads YNFKEQ. Trimming stripped 5 bases from V and 8 bases from J, with 12 bases between. Here the CDR3 reads CASSKGESEKLFF. Written as DNA, the CDR3 is TGTGCCAGCAGCAAGGGGGAAAGCGAAAAACTGTTTTTT.

V and J are TRBV28 and TRBJ2-3, with D possibly TRBD2 on 6 matching bases. V dropped 3 bases and J dropped 1 base, with 17 bases sitting between them. This CDR3 is built from 17 residues. Germline-derived CDR1 and CDR2 are MDHEN and SYDVKM. The CDR3 bases are TGTGCCAGCAGTTTTTCCAAATCGACGGGGGGCACAGATACGCAGTATTTT. It specifies CASSFSKSTGGTDTQYF.

The chain couples TRBV27 to TRBJ2-7; 13 bases are shared with TRBD2. Germline CDR1 is MNHEY and CDR2 is SMNVEV (reference sequence). V gave up 6 bases and J gave up 2 bases; unmatched junction bases: 10. The CDR3 covers 17 residues. CDR3 sequence (DNA): TGTGCCAGCAGCCCGATCGGGACTAGCGGGATTACCTACGAGCAGTACTTC. This gives the protein CASSPIGTSGITYEQYF.

This clone was picked up a small number of times. V and J are TRBV28 and TRBJ1-3; no clear D gene. From germline, CDR1 is MDHEN and CDR2 SYDVKM. Trimming stripped 5 bases from V and 1 base from J, with 12 bases between. This CDR3 is built from 15 residues. This chain's CDR3 is CASSPTPGSGNTIYF. CDR3 in DNA: TGTGCCAGCAGTCCGACCCCGGGGTCTGGAAACACCATATATTTT.

The CDR3 loop reads CASSEGGLAGVGETQYF. CDR3 DNA: TGTGCCAGCAGCGAGGGGGGACTAGCGGGAGTAGGAGAGACCCAGTACTTC. The chain links TRBV9 to TRBJ2-5; 14 bases map to TRBD2. J was trimmed by 4 bases and V by 3 bases; bases with no gene match: 8. The CDR3 is 17 residues long. Germline loops: CDR1 SGDLS, CDR2 YYNGEE.

The V gene is TRBV28, the J gene TRBJ2-5, with 8 positions matching TRBD1. The V gene end was trimmed by 2 bases and the J gene end by 2 bases; junction bases not matched to a gene: 4. There are 15 residues in the CDR3. CDR1 MDHEN and CDR2 SYDVKM come from the germline V gene. CDR3 nucleotides: TGTGCCAGCAGTTTAGGGACAGGCCTACAAGAGACCCAGTACTTC. It yields the protein CASSLGTGLQETQYF.

The chain employs TRBV10-3 and TRBJ2-6; tentatively, D is TRBD2 (5 bases). The CDR3 runs 15 residues. V shed 7 bases and J shed 0 bases, with 10 bases lying between them. Per the germline V gene, CDR1 is ENHRY and CDR2 is SYGVKD. CDR3 residues: CAITDGISGANVLTF. The CDR3 nucleotides are TGTGCCATCACTGACGGGATCTCTGGGGCCAACGTCCTGACTTTC.

This chain connects TRBV2 to TRBJ2-7; D is unresolved. V dropped 1 base and J dropped 1 base, with 5 bases sitting between them. The CDR3 contains 13 residues. From germline, CDR1 is SNHLY and CDR2 FYNNEI. This chain's CDR3 is CASSEDRSYEQYF. CDR3 nucleotides: TGTGCCAGCAGTGAAGACAGATCCTACGAGCAGTACTTC.

The rearrangement uses TRBV15 and TRBJ1-5; the D gene is possibly TRBD1 (6 bases). Germline V gene data show CDR1 as LNHNV and CDR2 as YYDKDF (reference sequence). The CDR3 contains 14 residues. V shed 11 bases and J shed 6 bases, with 20 bases lying between them. The CDR3 sequence: CAAQGKDRRQPQHF. The DNA of the CDR3 is TGTGCCGCCCAAGGCAAAGACAGGCGTCAGCCCCAGCATTTT. The full variable domain, its missing parts supplied by reference TRBV15 and TRBJ1-5, is DAMVIQNPRYQVTQFGKPVTLSCSQTLNHNVMYWYQQKSSQAPKLLFHYYDKDFNNEADTPDNFQSRRPNTSFCFLDIRSPGLGDTAMYLCAAQGKDRRQPQHFGDGTRLSIL.

The CDR3 DNA follows: TGTGCCAGCAGCTTAGCCGGGACTAGCGGGAGAGTCACCTACGAGCAGTACTTC. This sequence encodes CASSLAGTSGRVTYEQYF. This sequence joins TRBV7-9 and TRBJ2-7, with 14 bases that match TRBD2. The CDR3 has 18 residues. V dropped 0 bases and J dropped 2; count of bases not matched to a gene: 6. Germline CDR1 SEHNR, CDR2 FQNEAQ (reference sequence).